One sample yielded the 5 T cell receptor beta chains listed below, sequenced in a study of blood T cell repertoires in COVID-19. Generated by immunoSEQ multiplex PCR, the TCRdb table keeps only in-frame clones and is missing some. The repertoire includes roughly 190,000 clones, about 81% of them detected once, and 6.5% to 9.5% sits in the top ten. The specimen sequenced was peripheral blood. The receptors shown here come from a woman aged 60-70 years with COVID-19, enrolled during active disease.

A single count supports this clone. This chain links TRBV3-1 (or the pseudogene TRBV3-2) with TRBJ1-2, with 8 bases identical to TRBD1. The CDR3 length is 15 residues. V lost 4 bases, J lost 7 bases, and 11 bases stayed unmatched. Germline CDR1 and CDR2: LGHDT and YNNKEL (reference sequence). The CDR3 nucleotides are TGTGCCAGCAGCCCCCTTTCCAGGGGGCGGGTTGGCTACACCTTC. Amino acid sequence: CASSPLSRGRVGYTF.

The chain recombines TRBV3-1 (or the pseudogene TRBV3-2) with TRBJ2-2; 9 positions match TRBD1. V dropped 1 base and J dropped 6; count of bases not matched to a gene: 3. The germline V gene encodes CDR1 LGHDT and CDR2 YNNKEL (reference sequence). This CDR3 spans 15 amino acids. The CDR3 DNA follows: TGTGCCAGCAGCCAAGGGACAGGGGAACCCGGGGAGCTGTTTTTT. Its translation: CASSQGTGEPGELFF.

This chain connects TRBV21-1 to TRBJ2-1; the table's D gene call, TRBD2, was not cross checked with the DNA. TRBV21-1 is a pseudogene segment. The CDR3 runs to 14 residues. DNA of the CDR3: TGTGCCAGCAGCAATGAGGTATCGGTCAATGAGCAGTTCTTC. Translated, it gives CASSNEVSVNEQFF.

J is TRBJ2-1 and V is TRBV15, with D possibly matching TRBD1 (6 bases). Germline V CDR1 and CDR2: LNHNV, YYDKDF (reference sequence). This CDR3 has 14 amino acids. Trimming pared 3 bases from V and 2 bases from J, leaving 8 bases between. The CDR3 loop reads CATSSRQAYNEQFF. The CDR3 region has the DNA TGTGCCACCAGCAGCCGACAGGCCTACAATGAGCAGTTCTTC.

The CDR3 DNA is TGTGCCAGCAGGTCCGGGACAGGGAGGGAAAAACTGTTTTTT. Its translation is CASRSGTGREKLFF. The chain joins TRBV6-5 to TRBJ1-4, with TRBD1 matching 9 bases. CDR1 is MNHEY and CDR2 is SVGAGI in the germline V gene. The CDR3 spans 14 residues. Trimming took 6 bases from V and 8 from J; bases not matched to a gene: 7.